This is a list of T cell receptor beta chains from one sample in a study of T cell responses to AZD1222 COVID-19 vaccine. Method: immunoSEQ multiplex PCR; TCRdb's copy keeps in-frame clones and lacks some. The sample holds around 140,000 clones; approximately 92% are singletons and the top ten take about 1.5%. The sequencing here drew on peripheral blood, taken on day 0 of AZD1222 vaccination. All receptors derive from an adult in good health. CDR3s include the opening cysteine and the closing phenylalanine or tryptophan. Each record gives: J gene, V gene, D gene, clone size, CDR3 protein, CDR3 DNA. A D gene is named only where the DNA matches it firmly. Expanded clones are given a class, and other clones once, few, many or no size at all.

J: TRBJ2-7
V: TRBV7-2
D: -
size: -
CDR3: CASSLGQSEQYF
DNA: TGTGCCAGCAGCTTAGGACAGTCCGAGCAGTACTTC

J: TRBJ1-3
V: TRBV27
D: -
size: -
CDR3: CASSPTGSGNTIYF
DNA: TGTGCCAGCAGTCCGACGGGCTCTGGAAACACCATATATTTT

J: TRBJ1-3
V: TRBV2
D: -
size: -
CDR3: CASSHFGNTIYF
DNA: TGTGCCAGCAGCCACTTTGGAAACACCATATATTTT

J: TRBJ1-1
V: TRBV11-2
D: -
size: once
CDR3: CASSALGRMNTEAFF
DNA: TGTGCCAGCAGCGCGCTCGGTAGAATGAACACTGAAGCTTTCTTT

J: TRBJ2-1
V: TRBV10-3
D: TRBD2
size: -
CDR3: CAITPTSGGASGEQFF
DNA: TGTGCCATCACCCCGACTAGCGGGGGGGCCTCGGGGGAGCAGTTCTTC

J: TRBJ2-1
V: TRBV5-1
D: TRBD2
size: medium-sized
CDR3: CASSLRLAGGSQFF
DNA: TGCGCCAGCAGCTTAAGGCTAGCGGGAGGTTCTCAGTTCTTC

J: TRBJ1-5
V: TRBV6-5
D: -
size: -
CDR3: CASSSQGSGNQPQHF
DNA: TGTGCCAGCAGTTCCCAGGGCTCGGGCAATCAGCCCCAGCATTTT

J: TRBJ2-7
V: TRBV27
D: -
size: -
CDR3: CASSSPPLGSYEQYF
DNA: TGTGCCAGCAGTTCCCCCCCGTTAGGTTCCTACGAGCAGTACTTC

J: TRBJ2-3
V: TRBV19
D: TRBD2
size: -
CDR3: CASAGGTRDTQYF
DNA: TGTGCCAGCGCGGGGGGTACCCGAGATACGCAGTATTTT

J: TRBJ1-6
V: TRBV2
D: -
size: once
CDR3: CASSAPGNSPLHF
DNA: TGTGCCAGCAGCGCCCCAGGGAATTCCCCCCTCCACTTT

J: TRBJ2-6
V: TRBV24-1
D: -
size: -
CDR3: CATSDGSSGANVLTF
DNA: TGTGCCACCTCGGACGGCAGCTCTGGGGCCAACGTCCTGACTTTC

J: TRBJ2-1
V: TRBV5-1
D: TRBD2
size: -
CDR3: CASSLRLAENEPEQFF
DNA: TGCGCCAGCAGCTTGAGGCTAGCGGAAAACGAGCCGGAGCAGTTCTTC

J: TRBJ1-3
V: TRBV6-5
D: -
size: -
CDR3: CASSYSERSGNTIYF
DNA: TGTGCCAGCAGTTACTCGGAAAGATCAGGAAACACCATATATTTT

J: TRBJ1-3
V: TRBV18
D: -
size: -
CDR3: CASSSTRGNTIYF
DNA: TGTGCCAGCTCATCGACAAGGGGAAACACCATATATTTT

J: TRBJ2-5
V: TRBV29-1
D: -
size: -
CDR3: CSADRWSGETQYF
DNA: TGCAGCGCCGACCGGTGGTCTGGGGAGACCCAGTACTTC

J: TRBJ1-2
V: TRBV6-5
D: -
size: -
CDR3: CASSYGGYGYTF
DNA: TGTGCCAGCAGTTATGGAGGCTATGGCTACACCTTC

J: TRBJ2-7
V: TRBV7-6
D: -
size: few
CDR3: CASSLLGYEQYF
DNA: TGTGCCAGCAGCCTTTTGGGTTACGAGCAGTACTTC

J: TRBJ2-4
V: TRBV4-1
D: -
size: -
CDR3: CASSPIDPNIQYF
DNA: TGCGCCAGCAGCCCCATTGACCCCAACATTCAGTACTTC

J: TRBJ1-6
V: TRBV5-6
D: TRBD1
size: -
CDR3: CASSFRGSDSPLHF
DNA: TGTGCCAGCAGCTTCAGGGGGTCGGATTCACCCCTCCACTTT

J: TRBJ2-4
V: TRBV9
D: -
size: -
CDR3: CASSVGGGRNIQYF
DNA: TGTGCCAGCAGCGTAGGAGGGGGAAGAAACATTCAGTACTTC

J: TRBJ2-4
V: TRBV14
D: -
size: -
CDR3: CASSQEPLRLDIKNIQYF
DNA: TGTGCCAGCAGCCAAGAACCCCTTCGGCTGGACATTAAAAACATTCAGTACTTC

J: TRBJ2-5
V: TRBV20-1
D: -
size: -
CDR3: CSASAHQETQYF
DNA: TGCAGTGCTAGTGCGCACCAAGAGACCCAGTACTTC

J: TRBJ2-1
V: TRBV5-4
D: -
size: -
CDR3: CASSLAGSMGEQFF
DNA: TGTGCCAGCAGCTTGGCTGGGTCGATGGGTGAGCAGTTCTTC

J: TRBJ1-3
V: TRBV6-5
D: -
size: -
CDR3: CASRIYSGNTIYF
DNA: TGTGCCAGCCGAATTTACTCTGGAAACACCATATATTTT

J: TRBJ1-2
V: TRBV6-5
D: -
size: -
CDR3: CASSYSRQAYGYTF
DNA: TGTGCCAGCAGTTACTCGAGACAGGCCTATGGCTACACCTTC

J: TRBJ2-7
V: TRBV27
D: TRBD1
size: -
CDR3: CASSRDPQGVYEQYF
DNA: TGTGCCAGTTCCCGGGACCCCCAGGGGGTGTACGAGCAGTACTTC

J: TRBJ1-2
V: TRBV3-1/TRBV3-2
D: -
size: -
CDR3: CASSGQPPNGYTF
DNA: TGTGCCAGCAGCGGCCAGCCTCCGAATGGCTACACCTTC

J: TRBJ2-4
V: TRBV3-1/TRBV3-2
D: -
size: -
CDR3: CASSPKEIGLAKNIQYF
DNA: TGTGCCAGCAGCCCCAAGGAGATAGGACTAGCCAAAAACATTCAGTACTTC

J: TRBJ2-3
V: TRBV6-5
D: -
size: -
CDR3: CASSSTDTQYF
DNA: TGTGCCAGCAGTTCCACAGATACGCAGTATTTT

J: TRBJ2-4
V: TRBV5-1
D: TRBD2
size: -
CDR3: CASSSPPSGGDPYRRNIQYF
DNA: TGCGCCAGCAGCTCCCCCCCGAGCGGGGGGGACCCATATAGGAGAAACATTCAGTACTTC

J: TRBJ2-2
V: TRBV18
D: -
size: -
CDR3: CASSPRSGELFF
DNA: TGTGCCAGCTCACCACGGTCCGGGGAGCTGTTTTTT

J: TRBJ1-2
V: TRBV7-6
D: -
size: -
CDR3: CASKALEDVGQKSNYGYTF
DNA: TGTGCCAGCAAAGCTTTAGAAGACGTAGGGCAAAAATCTAACTATGGCTACACCTTC

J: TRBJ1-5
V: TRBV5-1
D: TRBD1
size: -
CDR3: CASSPGQVGDSNQPQHF
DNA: TGCGCCAGCAGCCCGGGACAGGTTGGGGATAGCAATCAGCCCCAGCATTTT

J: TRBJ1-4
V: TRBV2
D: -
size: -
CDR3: CASSGVGQTNNEKLFF
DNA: TGTGCCAGCAGTGGGGTCGGACAGACTAATAATGAAAAACTGTTTTTT

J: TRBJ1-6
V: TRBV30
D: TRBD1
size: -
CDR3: CAWGGTGPIPLHF
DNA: TGTGCCTGGGGGGGGACAGGGCCTATCCCCCTCCACTTT

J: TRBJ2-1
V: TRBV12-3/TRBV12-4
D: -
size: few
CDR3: CAQGSGGSNEQFF
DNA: TGTGCCCAGGGGTCAGGAGGGAGCAATGAGCAGTTCTTC

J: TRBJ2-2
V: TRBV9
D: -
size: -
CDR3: CASSVVGRGTGELFF
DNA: TGTGCCAGCAGCGTAGTAGGAAGGGGCACCGGGGAGCTGTTTTTT

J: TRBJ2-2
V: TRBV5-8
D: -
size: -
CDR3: CASSSPWQGRTGELFF
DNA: TGTGCCAGCAGCTCGCCTTGGCAGGGTCGCACCGGGGAGCTGTTTTTT

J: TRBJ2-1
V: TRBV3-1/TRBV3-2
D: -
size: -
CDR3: CASSHTRYNEQFF
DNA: TGTGCCAGCAGCCATACTAGGTACAATGAGCAGTTCTTC

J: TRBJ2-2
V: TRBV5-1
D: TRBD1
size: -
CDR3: CASSPGQGARMAGELFF
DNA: TGCGCCAGCAGCCCTGGACAGGGGGCTCGAATGGCCGGGGAGCTGTTTTTT

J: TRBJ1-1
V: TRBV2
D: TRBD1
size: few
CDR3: CASTWGQGAVAFF
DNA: TGTGCCAGCACCTGGGGACAGGGGGCTGTGGCTTTCTTT

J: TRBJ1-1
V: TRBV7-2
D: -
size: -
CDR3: CASSLTVNTEAFF
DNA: TGTGCCAGCAGCTTAACGGTGAACACTGAAGCTTTCTTT

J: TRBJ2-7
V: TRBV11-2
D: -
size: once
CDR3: CASSLERGLYEQYF
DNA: TGTGCCAGCAGCTTAGAAAGAGGTTTATACGAGCAGTACTTC

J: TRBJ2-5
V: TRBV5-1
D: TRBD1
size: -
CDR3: CASSSGTGGETQYF
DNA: TGCGCCAGCAGCTCCGGGACAGGGGGTGAGACCCAGTACTTC

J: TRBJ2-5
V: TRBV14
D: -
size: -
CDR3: CASSQQLGDGETQYF
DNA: TGTGCCAGCAGCCAGCAACTCGGCGACGGAGAGACCCAGTACTTC

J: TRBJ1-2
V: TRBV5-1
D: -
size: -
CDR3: CASTRAGVLDGDGYTF
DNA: TGCGCCAGCACCCGGGCGGGTGTCTTGGACGGCGATGGCTACACCTTC

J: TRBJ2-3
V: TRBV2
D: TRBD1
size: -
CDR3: CASREGQGQRTDTQYF
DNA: TGTGCCAGCAGGGAAGGACAGGGACAACGCACAGATACGCAGTATTTT

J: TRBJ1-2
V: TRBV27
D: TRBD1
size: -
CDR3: CASSFTGTANYGYTF
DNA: TGTGCCAGCAGTTTCACCGGGACAGCTAACTATGGCTACACCTTC